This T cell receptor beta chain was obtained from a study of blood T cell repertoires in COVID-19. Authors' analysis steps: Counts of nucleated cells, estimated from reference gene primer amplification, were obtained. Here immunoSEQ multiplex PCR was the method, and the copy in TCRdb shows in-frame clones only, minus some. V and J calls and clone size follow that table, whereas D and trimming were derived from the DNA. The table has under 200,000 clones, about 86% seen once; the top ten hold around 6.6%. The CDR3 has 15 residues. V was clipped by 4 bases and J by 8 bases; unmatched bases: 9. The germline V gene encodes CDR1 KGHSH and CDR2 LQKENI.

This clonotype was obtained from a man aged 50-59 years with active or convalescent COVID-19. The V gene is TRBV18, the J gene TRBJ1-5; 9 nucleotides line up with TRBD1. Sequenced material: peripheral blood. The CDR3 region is CASSQGQGPVKPQHF. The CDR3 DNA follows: TGTGCCAGCTCACAAGGACAGGGGCCTGTTAAGCCCCAGCATTTT.